Listed below are T cell receptor beta chains from one sample, sequenced in a study of cytomegalovirus exposure and HLA in healthy donors. Clones were sequenced by immunoSEQ multiplex PCR, and TCRdb holds only the in-frame ones, with some missing. Found here are 90,000 to 95,000 clones, about 84% of them singletons; the top ten hold 1% to 1.5%. Sequenced input: PBMCs. The origin of the receptors is a girl aged 2 to 9 in good health and CMV-seropositive. Each CDR3 is given with its conserved first and last residue. A D gene is named only where the DNA matches it firmly. Not every row has a clone size; where given, it reads once, few, many or a size class.

abundance: NA; d_gene: TRBD1; j_gene: TRBJ1-1; v_gene: TRBV4-3; CDR3nt: TGCGCCAGCAGCCACGATAGGGGGCTGACTGAAGCTTTCTTT; CDR3aa: CASSHDRGLTEAFF
abundance: NA; d_gene: NA; j_gene: TRBJ1-1; v_gene: TRBV6-6; CDR3nt: TGTGCCAGCAGTAGGACCCACAGTGGCGGGACTGAAGCTTTCTTT; CDR3aa: CASSRTHSGGTEAFF
abundance: NA; d_gene: NA; j_gene: TRBJ1-1; v_gene: TRBV5-1; CDR3nt: TGCGCCAGCAGATTACAGGGTAACACTGAAGCTTTCTTT; CDR3aa: CASRLQGNTEAFF
abundance: NA; d_gene: NA; j_gene: TRBJ1-3; v_gene: TRBV27; CDR3nt: TGTGCCAGCTCTTTTCAGGGTCTCTCTGGAAACACCATATATTTT; CDR3aa: CASSFQGLSGNTIYF
abundance: NA; d_gene: NA; j_gene: TRBJ2-2; v_gene: TRBV5-1; CDR3nt: TGCGCCAGCAAACAGGGCAACACCGGGGAGCTGTTTTTT; CDR3aa: CASKQGNTGELFF
abundance: NA; d_gene: NA; j_gene: TRBJ1-2; v_gene: TRBV28; CDR3nt: TGTGCCAGCAGTCGGGGTAACTATGGCTACACCTTC; CDR3aa: CASSRGNYGYTF
abundance: NA; d_gene: TRBD2; j_gene: TRBJ2-5; v_gene: TRBV7-2; CDR3nt: TGTGCCAGCAGCTTGGGACTAGCGGGAGGGCCGGGGGAGACCCAGTACTTC; CDR3aa: CASSLGLAGGPGETQYF
abundance: NA; d_gene: TRBD1; j_gene: TRBJ1-2; v_gene: TRBV5-6; CDR3nt: TGTGCCAGCAGCACCTTGGACAGGGGGCAAGGCTACACCTTC; CDR3aa: CASSTLDRGQGYTF
abundance: NA; d_gene: TRBD2; j_gene: TRBJ2-3; v_gene: TRBV25-1; CDR3nt: TGTGCCAGCAGTGACGGGACTAGCGGAACCCATACGCAGTATTTT; CDR3aa: CASSDGTSGTHTQYF
abundance: NA; d_gene: TRBD1; j_gene: TRBJ2-7; v_gene: TRBV5-1; CDR3nt: TGCGCCAGCAGCTTCCGGGACAGGGACTACGAGCAGTACTTC; CDR3aa: CASSFRDRDYEQYF
abundance: few; d_gene: NA; j_gene: TRBJ2-3; v_gene: TRBV6-4; CDR3nt: TGTGCCAGCAGTGACTCGAGTACCACAGATACGCAGTATTTT; CDR3aa: CASSDSSTTDTQYF
abundance: NA; d_gene: TRBD1; j_gene: TRBJ2-1; v_gene: TRBV2; CDR3nt: TGTGCCAGCAGTTGGACAGGGCGTCTTGATGAGCAGTTCTTC; CDR3aa: CASSWTGRLDEQFF
abundance: once; d_gene: TRBD2; j_gene: TRBJ2-1; v_gene: TRBV4-1; CDR3nt: TGCGCCAGCAGCCAAGGCTGGGAGGGTGAGCAGTTCTTC; CDR3aa: CASSQGWEGEQFF
abundance: NA; d_gene: TRBD2; j_gene: TRBJ2-1; v_gene: TRBV5-1; CDR3nt: TGCGCCAGCAGCTTGGGTGCTAGCGGCAGTGGCCGGGGAGAGCAGTTCTTC; CDR3aa: CASSLGASGSGRGEQFF
abundance: NA; d_gene: TRBD1; j_gene: TRBJ1-2; v_gene: TRBV19; CDR3nt: TGTGCCAGTAATTGGGGACAGGGAGCTAACTATGGCTACACCTTC; CDR3aa: CASNWGQGANYGYTF
abundance: NA; d_gene: NA; j_gene: TRBJ2-1; v_gene: TRBV30; CDR3nt: TGTGCCTGGAGTGCCCGGGAGCTTAGCAATGAGCAGTTCTTC; CDR3aa: CAWSARELSNEQFF
abundance: NA; d_gene: NA; j_gene: TRBJ2-1; v_gene: TRBV6-5; CDR3nt: TGTGCCAGCAGTCGGAGGACGGTCGAGGGCAATGAGCAGTTCTTC; CDR3aa: CASSRRTVEGNEQFF
abundance: NA; d_gene: TRBD2; j_gene: TRBJ2-5; v_gene: TRBV9; CDR3nt: TGTGCCAGCAGCGTAGGGTCTAGCGGGATCATGAGGGGTGAGACCCAGTACTTC; CDR3aa: CASSVGSSGIMRGETQYF
abundance: few; d_gene: TRBD1; j_gene: TRBJ1-5; v_gene: TRBV30; CDR3nt: TGTGCCTGGAGCGGGACAGAGAATCAGCCCCAGCATTTT; CDR3aa: CAWSGTENQPQHF
abundance: NA; d_gene: NA; j_gene: TRBJ1-2; v_gene: TRBV7-2; CDR3nt: TGTGCCAGCAGCTTAGGAGGGTACGGTGGCTACACCTTC; CDR3aa: CASSLGGYGGYTF
abundance: NA; d_gene: NA; j_gene: TRBJ1-1; v_gene: TRBV4-1; CDR3nt: TGCGCCAGCAGCCAAGATGCGGCAGGGGTTGTCACTGAAGCTTTCTTT; CDR3aa: CASSQDAAGVVTEAFF
abundance: NA; d_gene: TRBD1; j_gene: TRBJ1-3; v_gene: TRBV28; CDR3nt: TGTGCCAGCAGTCGACAGGGCTCTGGAAACACCATATATTTT; CDR3aa: CASSRQGSGNTIYF
abundance: NA; d_gene: NA; j_gene: TRBJ2-7; v_gene: TRBV2; CDR3nt: TGTGCCAGCAAGGACAGTACCTACGAGCAGTACTTC; CDR3aa: CASKDSTYEQYF
abundance: NA; d_gene: NA; j_gene: TRBJ2-3; v_gene: TRBV6-6; CDR3nt: TGTGCCAGCAGGGAGTATCCAAGCACAGATACGCAGTATTTT; CDR3aa: CASREYPSTDTQYF
abundance: NA; d_gene: NA; j_gene: TRBJ1-1; v_gene: TRBV6-5; CDR3nt: TGTGCCAGCAGTTACCTCAGGAACACTGAAGCTTTCTTT; CDR3aa: CASSYLRNTEAFF
abundance: few; d_gene: TRBD2; j_gene: TRBJ2-1; v_gene: TRBV30; CDR3nt: TGTGCCTGGAGTGTCGGGGAGGGTGAGCAGTTCTTC; CDR3aa: CAWSVGEGEQFF
abundance: NA; d_gene: TRBD1; j_gene: TRBJ1-2; v_gene: TRBV5-6; CDR3nt: TGTGCCAGCAGCCTGACGGGGACTCGAGGACAGGGTAATACCTTC; CDR3aa: CASSLTGTRGQGNTF
abundance: few; d_gene: NA; j_gene: TRBJ2-7; v_gene: TRBV7-2; CDR3nt: TGTGCCAGCACGCTCGGGGAGAGGTACGAGCAGTACTTC; CDR3aa: CASTLGERYEQYF
abundance: NA; d_gene: TRBD2; j_gene: TRBJ2-7; v_gene: TRBV7-2; CDR3nt: TGTGCCAGCAGCTACCGACTAGCGGGAGAACGGTACTACGAGCAGTACTTC; CDR3aa: CASSYRLAGERYYEQYF
abundance: once; d_gene: NA; j_gene: TRBJ2-3; v_gene: TRBV19; CDR3nt: TGTGCCAGTAAAGATTCGCCAGGGAGCACAGATACGCAGTATTTT; CDR3aa: CASKDSPGSTDTQYF
abundance: few; d_gene: TRBD2; j_gene: TRBJ2-1; v_gene: TRBV5-1; CDR3nt: TGCGCCAGCAGCTTGGCCGGGGGACTAGTACCGTATGAGCAGTTCTTC; CDR3aa: CASSLAGGLVPYEQFF
abundance: once; d_gene: TRBD1; j_gene: TRBJ1-1; v_gene: TRBV2; CDR3nt: TGTGCCATGGACTCAAACAGGGGGGCGAACACTGAAGCTTTCTTT; CDR3aa: CAMDSNRGANTEAFF
abundance: once; d_gene: NA; j_gene: TRBJ1-2; v_gene: TRBV6-1; CDR3nt: TGTGCCAGCAGTCCAGGGGAATGGGGCTATGGCTACACCTTC; CDR3aa: CASSPGEWGYGYTF
abundance: NA; d_gene: NA; j_gene: TRBJ2-3; v_gene: TRBV19; CDR3nt: TGTGCCAGTACCCCACCAGGGTGGGATACGCAGTATTTT; CDR3aa: CASTPPGWDTQYF
abundance: NA; d_gene: NA; j_gene: TRBJ2-7; v_gene: TRBV9; CDR3nt: TGTGCCAGCAGCGTAGGGGGAGTAACCTACGAGCAGTACTTC; CDR3aa: CASSVGGVTYEQYF
abundance: NA; d_gene: TRBD2; j_gene: TRBJ2-7; v_gene: TRBV7-9; CDR3nt: TGTGCCAGCAGCTCAACGATTCGGGCGGGGGTCTCCTCCTACGAGCAGTACTTC; CDR3aa: CASSSTIRAGVSSYEQYF
abundance: NA; d_gene: TRBD1; j_gene: TRBJ1-4; v_gene: TRBV7-8; CDR3nt: TGTGCCAGCAGCTTAGATCAGGGGGGAAAAAGTGAAAAACTGTTTTTT; CDR3aa: CASSLDQGGKSEKLFF
abundance: few; d_gene: TRBD1; j_gene: TRBJ2-7; v_gene: TRBV29-1; CDR3nt: TGCAGCGCCCGAGGACAGGGAGTCCCCTACGAGCAGTACTTC; CDR3aa: CSARGQGVPYEQYF
abundance: NA; d_gene: NA; j_gene: TRBJ2-2; v_gene: TRBV6-6; CDR3nt: TGTGCCAGCAGTTACTCAGGAGAAGTCGGCACCGGGGAGCTGTTTTTT; CDR3aa: CASSYSGEVGTGELFF
abundance: NA; d_gene: NA; j_gene: TRBJ1-3; v_gene: TRBV7-2; CDR3nt: TGTGCCAGCAGCTTAAAATCCCTCTCTGGAAACACCATATATTTT; CDR3aa: CASSLKSLSGNTIYF
abundance: NA; d_gene: TRBD2; j_gene: TRBJ2-1; v_gene: TRBV6-5; CDR3nt: TGTGCCAGCAGAAGACTAGCGACCGCCTACAATGAGCAGTTCTTC; CDR3aa: CASRRLATAYNEQFF
abundance: NA; d_gene: TRBD1; j_gene: TRBJ1-5; v_gene: TRBV28; CDR3nt: TGTGCCAGCAGTACACAGGGGTCGGGCCAGCCCCAGCATTTT; CDR3aa: CASSTQGSGQPQHF
abundance: NA; d_gene: NA; j_gene: TRBJ1-1; v_gene: TRBV6-5; CDR3nt: TGTGCCAGCAGTTACTCGGATATTGACACGAACACTGAAGCTTTCTTT; CDR3aa: CASSYSDIDTNTEAFF
abundance: NA; d_gene: NA; j_gene: TRBJ1-5; v_gene: TRBV28; CDR3nt: TGTGCCAGCAGTTTAAGGGGCCGGGGCAATCAGCCCCAGCATTTT; CDR3aa: CASSLRGRGNQPQHF
abundance: NA; d_gene: NA; j_gene: TRBJ1-1; v_gene: TRBV6-1; CDR3nt: TGTGCCAGCCCGTCGGGTGGGAGGAGCACTGAAGCTTTCTTT; CDR3aa: CASPSGGRSTEAFF
abundance: NA; d_gene: TRBD1; j_gene: TRBJ1-5; v_gene: TRBV5-4; CDR3nt: TGTGCCAGCAGCCCCGGGACAGGGCTCGATCAGCCCCAGCATTTT; CDR3aa: CASSPGTGLDQPQHF
abundance: NA; d_gene: NA; j_gene: TRBJ2-7; v_gene: TRBV5-6; CDR3nt: TGTGCCAGCAGCTTGGCCCAATTATCCGGCTCAAGGGGCTACGAGCAGTACTTC; CDR3aa: CASSLAQLSGSRGYEQYF
abundance: NA; d_gene: NA; j_gene: TRBJ1-2; v_gene: TRBV28; CDR3nt: TGTGCCAGCAGTCCTCCCTGGGGGCCTAAGAGGGACTATGGCTACACCTTC; CDR3aa: CASSPPWGPKRDYGYTF
abundance: NA; d_gene: NA; j_gene: TRBJ2-7; v_gene: TRBV7-2; CDR3nt: TGTGCCAGCAGCACACTAGGACAGAGCTCCTACGAGCAGTACTTC; CDR3aa: CASSTLGQSSYEQYF
abundance: NA; d_gene: NA; j_gene: TRBJ1-1; v_gene: TRBV6-1; CDR3nt: TGTGCCAGCATTAAACAGGGGAACACTGAAGCTTTCTTT; CDR3aa: CASIKQGNTEAFF
abundance: NA; d_gene: NA; j_gene: TRBJ2-7; v_gene: TRBV13; CDR3nt: TGTGCCAGCAGCTTACTTTCCGAGCAGTACTTC; CDR3aa: CASSLLSEQYF